A selection of T cell receptor beta chains follows, all from one sample in a study of T cell repertoires in cytomegalovirus infection. Antigens of these TCRs are unknown. TCRdb recomputed calls from the reads with MiXCR, one row per CDR3 protein. The sample consists of about 570,000 distinct CDR3 sequences, 40% of them appearing once. The input for sequencing was cultured PBMCs, taken from culture after CMV antigen stimulation. These receptors were collected from a human donor in good health (CMV status not recorded). Some clones in this sample may be carry-over from other donors' samples. Both conserved end residues are part of each CDR3. D genes are given only for firm matches. Rows may omit the clone size; those that give it use once, few, many or a size class.

TRBV7-6	.	TRBJ1-4	many	TGTGCCAGCAGCCCCAGAGCAACTAATGAAAAACTGTTTTTT	CASSPRATNEKLFF
TRBV7-2	.	TRBJ2-7	.	TGTGCCAGCAGCTTAGGGCCTACTAGTGTAGACGAGCAGTACTTC	CASSLGPTSVDEQYF
TRBV6-1	TRBD1	TRBJ1-2	.	TGTGCCAGCAGTGAGCCCTACCAGGGGGCAGGCTATGGCTACACCTTC	CASSEPYQGAGYGYTF
TRBV5-1	TRBD1	TRBJ1-1	.	TGCGCCAGCAGCGCGGACAGGGAGGTTGAAGCTTTCTTT	CASSADREVEAFF
TRBV11-1	TRBD1	TRBJ1-5	.	TGTGCCAGCAGCACCCACAGGGGGCCCAATCAGCCCCAGCATTTT	CASSTHRGPNQPQHF
TRBV7-2	.	TRBJ2-5	many	TGTGCCAGCAGCTCACACAGGGCGCTCGGAGAGACCCAGTACTTC	CASSSHRALGETQYF
TRBV5-1	.	TRBJ2-3	few	TGCGCCAGCAGCGGGGCCGGGGCAGATACGCAGTATTTT	CASSGAGADTQYF
TRBV20-1	TRBD2	TRBJ2-1	few	TGCAGTGCTAGTCAGCTAGCGGGGAAGACCTCCTACAATGAGCAGTTCTTC	CSASQLAGKTSYNEQFF
TRBV7-2	.	TRBJ1-1	.	TGTGCCAGCAGCTTAGCGATAAGGAACACTGAAGCTTTCTTT	CASSLAIRNTEAFF
TRBV6-5	.	TRBJ2-3	.	TGTGCCAGCAGTTACGCCGCTATTAACAGGGAGTTCGGTACGCAGTATTTT	CASSYAAINREFGTQYF
TRBV20-1	TRBD2	TRBJ2-7	.	TGCAGTGTTAAGACTAGCGGGGGTACAGCCTACGAGCAGTACTTC	CSVKTSGGTAYEQYF
TRBV7-2	TRBD2	TRBJ2-3	few	TGTGCCAGCAGCTTAGCGGGGGTTAGCGGGAGGAGCACAGATACGCAGTATTTT	CASSLAGVSGRSTDTQYF
TRBV3-1	.	TRBJ2-2	.	TGTGCCAGCGGAAAAGCCCTCACCGGGGAGCTGTTTTTT	CASGKALTGELFF
TRBV7-9	TRBD1	TRBJ2-3	few	TGTGCCAGCAGTTTAAGTCGGACAGGGAGGACAGATACGCAGTATTTT	CASSLSRTGRTDTQYF
TRBV19	.	TRBJ1-4	.	TGTGACACCGCAGTTGAGGCGCGGGAAAAACTGTTTTTT	CDTAVEAREKLFF
TRBV2	TRBD1	TRBJ2-4	few	TGTGCCAGCAATTCCGGGACAGGAGTGGCCAAAAACATTCAGTACTTC	CASNSGTGVAKNIQYF
TRBV6-6	.	TRBJ2-1	.	TGTGCCAGCTTGTCCCCGGGGTCTTCCTACAATGAGCAGTTCTTC	CASLSPGSSYNEQFF
TRBV19	TRBD1	TRBJ1-5	few	TGTGCCACCCTAGGACAGGGATGGAGGGGACAGCCCCAGCATTTT	CATLGQGWRGQPQHF
TRBV2	.	TRBJ1-1	.	TGTGCCAGCAGTGAAGTGGGGGGCACTGAAGCTTTCTTT	CASSEVGGTEAFF
TRBV10-3	.	TRBJ2-3	.	TGTGCCATCAGTGTGGGTAGTTCTAACACAGATACGCAGTATTTT	CAISVGSSNTDTQYF
TRBV18	TRBD1	TRBJ1-2	once	TGTGCCAGCTCACCGGACAGGACTACGGGCTACACCTTC	CASSPDRTTGYTF
TRBV5-5	.	TRBJ2-5	.	TGTGCCAGCAGCCTGGAGATGGTGTACCAAGAGACCCAGTACTTC	CASSLEMVYQETQYF
TRBV6-1	.	TRBJ1-5	.	TGTGCCAGCATTGCGGGACAATCGGATCAGCCCCAGCATTTT	CASIAGQSDQPQHF
TRBV5-6	.	TRBJ2-1	once	TGTGCCAGCAGCCAGTTCAGAGGGGATTACAATGAGCAGTTCTTC	CASSQFRGDYNEQFF
TRBV20-1	.	TRBJ2-1	.	TGCAGTGCTAGAGATAGGGGTCGACTTTCTGAGCAGTTCTTC	CSARDRGRLSEQFF
TRBV7-8	.	TRBJ2-1	.	TGTGCCAGCACGGAGCAGGCGACCTACAATGAGCAGTTCTTC	CASTEQATYNEQFF
TRBV7-6	.	TRBJ1-1	.	TGTGCCAGCAGCAGCCCGGGACGGAGCCTGAACACTGAAGCTTTCTTT	CASSSPGRSLNTEAFF
TRBV28	.	TRBJ2-7	.	TGTGCCAGCAGTTTGGCCCCAGGTCGGGGGGCGACCTACGAGCAGTACTTC	CASSLAPGRGATYEQYF
TRBV12-5	.	TRBJ2-7	.	TGTGCTAGTGGTTTAGAGATGGGAGGTCGCGAGCAGTACTTC	CASGLEMGGREQYF
TRBV7-2	.	TRBJ1-1	few	TGTGCCAGCAGCTTATTTGGGGTGAACACTGAAGCTTTCTTT	CASSLFGVNTEAFF
TRBV7-2	TRBD1	TRBJ2-7	.	TGTGCCAGCAGCTTAGCGGGGGACAGCATCTACGAGCAGTACTTC	CASSLAGDSIYEQYF
TRBV5-4	TRBD1	TRBJ1-1	.	TGTGCCAGCAGCTTTATTCAGGGGGCTGTTGGGATGAACACTGAAGCTTTCTTT	CASSFIQGAVGMNTEAFF
TRBV24-1	TRBD2	TRBJ2-3	.	TGTGCCACCAGTGATCCGACTAGCGAAGGGACAGATACGCAGTATTTT	CATSDPTSEGTDTQYF
TRBV5-1	.	TRBJ2-7	.	TGCGCCAGCAGCCGGATAAGCGGATCCTACGAGCAGTACTTC	CASSRISGSYEQYF
TRBV27	.	TRBJ1-1	.	TGTGCCAGCAGTTTAGTTGGGGAGGGATTCACTGAAGCTTTCTTT	CASSLVGEGFTEAFF
TRBV5-6	.	TRBJ1-1	.	TGTGCCAGCAGCTCTCGAGTGGCCCTCAAGAACACTGAAGCTTTCTTT	CASSSRVALKNTEAFF
TRBV5-4	.	TRBJ2-5	.	TGTGCCAGCGGACGATTTGGGGGGACAAAACGATCGCATTACTTC	CASGRFGGTKRSHYF
TRBV7-6	.	TRBJ1-3	.	TGTGCCAGCAGCTTAGACCCCGGTGGGGACACCATATATTTT	CASSLDPGGDTIYF
TRBV7-6	TRBD1	TRBJ2-1	few	TGTGCCAGCAGCCCCATCAGACCGACAGGGACCGTCTACAATGAGCAGTTCTTC	CASSPIRPTGTVYNEQFF
TRBV7-2	.	TRBJ1-2	.	TGTGCCAGCAGCTCCGGATCCCAAGCTAACTATGGCTACACCTTC	CASSSGSQANYGYTF
TRBV2	TRBD2	TRBJ2-7	.	TGTGCCAGCAGTATAGGGCCGCTAGCGGGAGGAGCCTACGAGCAGTACTTC	CASSIGPLAGGAYEQYF
TRBV7-2	TRBD2	TRBJ2-7	.	TGTGCCAGCAGCTTAGCACCGGGACTAGCGGGAAACTACGAGCAGTACTTC	CASSLAPGLAGNYEQYF
TRBV7-2	TRBD2	TRBJ2-1	few	TGTGCCAGCAGCCGCGGGACTAGCGGGGTCGATGAGCAGTTCTTC	CASSRGTSGVDEQFF
TRBV5-1	.	TRBJ1-2	.	TGCGCCAGCAGCTTGAACGGTGGCTACACCTTC	CASSLNGGYTF
TRBV20-1	.	TRBJ2-3	.	TGCAGTGCTGAGCGGAGGAGCACAGATACGCAGTATTTT	CSAERRSTDTQYF
TRBV6-6	TRBD1	TRBJ2-7	few	TGTGCCAGCAGTCGGACAGGGACGGGGGAGCAGTACTTC	CASSRTGTGEQYF
TRBV20-1	.	TRBJ2-1	once	TGCAGTGCCCTTCCGAACAGGGATGAGCAGTTCTTC	CSALPNRDEQFF
TRBV19	.	TRBJ1-6	.	TGTGCCAGCAGGGAATTGGGTAATTCACCCCTCCACTTT	CASRELGNSPLHF
TRBV2	TRBD1	TRBJ2-1	.	TGTGCCAGCAGGCCCCGGGACAGGCGATACAATGAGCAGTTCTTC	CASRPRDRRYNEQFF
TRBV7-8	.	TRBJ2-7	.	TGTGCCAGCAGCTTGGGCGGGGACGTGGACGAGCAGTACTTC	CASSLGGDVDEQYF
TRBV2	.	TRBJ2-3	few	TGTGCCAGCAGCGCACTACCAGGGATCGACGCGCAGTATTTT	CASSALPGIDAQYF
TRBV10-3	TRBD1	TRBJ1-1	.	TGTGCCATCAGCTCCGGGACAGTGAACACTGAAGCTTTCTTT	CAISSGTVNTEAFF